This T cell receptor (beta chain) was documented in a study of shared clonotypes between healthy human individuals. Only CD45RO-negative cells positively selected for CCR7 counted as naive CD8 cells, so terminally differentiated effector memory CD45RA+ cells were excluded. Libraries were prepared by immunoSEQ multiplex PCR; TCRdb keeps only in-frame clonotypes and omits some of them. This table holds roughly 2 million clones, about 95% found once. Notes on this clone: Its matching antigen is unknown.

General study results and limits: On the whole, naive subsets had larger estimated richness than memory subsets had. Among donors, the sharing of clonotypes was expected to be influenced by sequencing depth. Some clonotypes were shared by all four sorted-subset donors, while others were not shared. The non-shared ones had lower generation probabilities than the shared ones.

CDR1 and CDR2 from the germline V gene are SEHNR and FQNEAQ (reference sequence). The trim removed 1 base at V and 8 bases at J, leaving 17 bases unmatched. CDR3 length equals 19 residues. The sequenced sample consisted of naive CD8+ T cells sorted from blood. This sequence joins TRBV7-9 and TRBJ2-1; 10 nucleotides align to TRBD1. The clonotype comes from a man aged 18 to 30 in good health. CDR3 sequence reads: CASSLVHRDRGRNADEQFF. CDR3 coding DNA: TGTGCCAGCAGCTTAGTACACCGGGACAGGGGACGGAATGCGGATGAGCAGTTCTTC.